This is a list of T cell receptor beta chains from one sample in a study of cytomegalovirus exposure and HLA in healthy donors. Assay: immunoSEQ multiplex PCR; the TCRdb copy retains only in-frame clones and omits some. The sample shows about 160,000 clones, roughly nine tenths of them seen only once. Input material: PBMCs. The receptors were gathered from a woman between 18 and 30 years old in good health and CMV-seropositive. CDR3s include the opening cysteine and the closing phenylalanine or tryptophan. A D gene is named only where the DNA matches it firmly. The size field is filled for only some rows; it gives once, few, many or a size class.

V gene	D gene	clone size	J gene	CDR3 DNA	CDR3 protein
TRBV5-1	TRBD2	.	TRBJ2-1	TGCGCCAGCAGCACGACTAGCGGGAGCTACAATGAGCAGTTCTTC	CASSTTSGSYNEQFF
TRBV4-1	.	.	TRBJ1-4	TGCGCCAGCAGCCAAGGCTTCAGGGTAGTCGGTGAAAAACTGTTTTTT	CASSQGFRVVGEKLFF
TRBV30	.	.	TRBJ1-1	TGTGCCTGGAGTGTACAGACCAACACTGAAGCTTTCTTT	CAWSVQTNTEAFF
TRBV25-1	.	.	TRBJ2-5	TGTGCCAGCAGTGATCCTGCGGGCAAGAAGTACCAAGAGACCCAGTACTTC	CASSDPAGKKYQETQYF
TRBV5-6	.	.	TRBJ2-6	TGTGCCAGCAGCTCCTCAGCTGGGGCCAACGTCCTGACTTTC	CASSSSAGANVLTF
TRBV7-6	TRBD1	.	TRBJ2-2	TGTGCCAGCAGCCGGGACAGGGTCACCGGGGAGCTGTTTTTT	CASSRDRVTGELFF
TRBV15	TRBD2	.	TRBJ2-2	TGTGCCACCAGCAGAGGACTAGCGGGGGGAGGCACCGGGGAGCTGTTTTTT	CATSRGLAGGGTGELFF
TRBV28	.	.	TRBJ1-5	TGTGCCAGCAGTTTATATGGTTTTAGGGAGGATCAGCCCCAGCATTTT	CASSLYGFREDQPQHF
TRBV6-1	TRBD1	.	TRBJ2-3	TGTGCCACGGGACAGTGGGCAGATACGCAGTATTTT	CATGQWADTQYF
TRBV7-2	TRBD1	.	TRBJ2-7	TGTGCCAGCAGTCTTTCCGGGACAGGCGCGTACGAGCAGTACTTC	CASSLSGTGAYEQYF
TRBV7-6	.	.	TRBJ1-1	TGTGCCAGCAGCTTAGTAGCAGTGAACACTGAAGCTTTCTTT	CASSLVAVNTEAFF
TRBV7-3	TRBD2	.	TRBJ2-1	TGTGCCAGCAGCTTAACCCCTAGCGGGAGATCCTACAATGAGCAGTTCTTC	CASSLTPSGRSYNEQFF
TRBV30	.	.	TRBJ2-7	TGTGCCTGGAGTGTACTTCGCGAGCAGTACTTC	CAWSVLREQYF
TRBV28	TRBD1	.	TRBJ1-1	TGTGCCAGCAGTTCAAGCGGGACAGGGGTTAACACTGAAGCTTTCTTT	CASSSSGTGVNTEAFF
TRBV28	TRBD2	few	TRBJ2-7	TGTGCCAGCAGGGTAGCGGGAAGCACCTACGAGCAGTACTTC	CASRVAGSTYEQYF
TRBV2	TRBD1	once	TRBJ2-1	TGTGCCAGCAGGAAACGGGACAGGGGCTCCTACAATGAGCAGTTCTTC	CASRKRDRGSYNEQFF
TRBV28	TRBD2	once	TRBJ2-2	TGTGCCAGCAGCTCGGGGGGAAAAGGGGAAGCCGGGGAGCTGTTTTTT	CASSSGGKGEAGELFF
TRBV19	.	.	TRBJ2-3	TGTGCCAGTACTATGGGCTCTAGCACAGATACGCAGTATTTT	CASTMGSSTDTQYF
TRBV27	.	.	TRBJ2-1	TGTGCCAGCAGACTCGGGAGTAACTCCTACAATGAGCAGTTCTTC	CASRLGSNSYNEQFF
TRBV6-5	.	.	TRBJ1-3	TGTGCCAGCAGGGCAGGGGTGGACCCTGGAAACACCATATATTTT	CASRAGVDPGNTIYF
TRBV9	TRBD1	.	TRBJ2-2	TGTGCCAGCAGAGGGACAGGGGCCACCGGGGAGCTGTTTTTT	CASRGTGATGELFF
TRBV29-1	TRBD2	few	TRBJ2-3	TGCAGCGTGGAACGACTAGCGGGAGGGGGAGATACGCAGTATTTT	CSVERLAGGGDTQYF
TRBV6-1	.	.	TRBJ2-7	TGTGCCAGCAGTCGACAGTTTCGGGAGCAGTACTTC	CASSRQFREQYF
TRBV6-6	TRBD1	.	TRBJ2-7	TGTGCCAGCAGTTCCCTAGGACAGGGCCACGAGCAGTACTTC	CASSSLGQGHEQYF
TRBV30	.	once	TRBJ1-1	TGTGCCTGGAGCGCGGACGGAGGGAGGGATGAAGCTTTCTTT	CAWSADGGRDEAFF
TRBV7-8	TRBD1	.	TRBJ2-1	TGTGCCAGCGGGCGGCAGGGGGCGAATGAGCAGTTCTTC	CASGRQGANEQFF
TRBV7-6	TRBD1	.	TRBJ1-5	TGTGCCAGCAGCTCCGGGACAGGTGGGAATCAGCCCCAGCATTTT	CASSSGTGGNQPQHF
TRBV6-5	TRBD1	.	TRBJ2-7	TGTGCCAGCAGCTATCTGACAGGGGTCGGTCACGAGCAGTACTTC	CASSYLTGVGHEQYF
TRBV10-1	TRBD2	.	TRBJ2-5	TGCGCCAGCAGTGTCCTAGCGGGAATCAACCAAGAGACCCAGTACTTC	CASSVLAGINQETQYF
TRBV4-1	TRBD2	once	TRBJ2-7	TGCGCCAGCAGCCAAGAAATTGTTTTAGGGTTGAGCGGCGGGAGCGAGCAGTACTTC	CASSQEIVLGLSGGSEQYF
TRBV18	TRBD1	.	TRBJ2-5	TGTGCCAGCTCACCTAACAGGGGGCCAGAGACCCAGTACTTC	CASSPNRGPETQYF
TRBV10-1	.	many	TRBJ2-7	TGCGCCACCTCCGAGAGGGAAACCTACGAGCAGTACTTC	CATSERETYEQYF
TRBV7-9	.	few	TRBJ1-2	TGTGCCAGCAGCTTATCCCGGACAGCGAACTATGGCTACACCTTC	CASSLSRTANYGYTF
TRBV2	.	.	TRBJ1-2	TGTGCCAGCAGTGAAAACCGAAGGAGGGATGGCTACACCTTC	CASSENRRRDGYTF
TRBV9	.	.	TRBJ1-4	TGTGCCAGCAGCAGACAGGAGAATGAAAAACTGTTTTTT	CASSRQENEKLFF
TRBV5-5	.	.	TRBJ2-7	TGTGCCAGCAGCCCAGTTTACTACGAGCAGTACTTC	CASSPVYYEQYF
TRBV7-9	TRBD2	.	TRBJ2-4	TGTGCCAGCAGCCAGAACGTGGCGGGAGGGCCGTTCCAGTACTTC	CASSQNVAGGPFQYF
TRBV6-6	TRBD2	.	TRBJ2-5	TGTGCCAGCAGTTCCCCCGGACTAGCGGGTGAAGAGACCCAGTACTTC	CASSSPGLAGEETQYF
TRBV9	TRBD2	.	TRBJ2-7	TGTGCCAGCAGCGTAGAAACTAGCGCGACCTACGAGCAGTACTTC	CASSVETSATYEQYF
TRBV5-4	TRBD1	.	TRBJ1-2	TGTGCCAGCAGGACCGACAGGGGCTATGGCTACACCTTC	CASRTDRGYGYTF
TRBV6-5	TRBD1	once	TRBJ1-1	TGTGCCAGCAGTTACCTAATGGGACAGTTGAACACTGAAGCTTTCTTT	CASSYLMGQLNTEAFF
TRBV5-5	.	.	TRBJ2-7	TGTGCCAGCAGCTCCCTTTACGAGCAGTACTTC	CASSSLYEQYF
TRBV4-3	TRBD2	.	TRBJ2-1	TGCGCCAGCAGCCAATTCGGCCCGACTAGCGGGAACTACAATGAGCAGTTCTTC	CASSQFGPTSGNYNEQFF
TRBV18	.	.	TRBJ1-2	TGTGCCAGCTCACCACCGATAGGGGCGGACTATGGCTACACCTTC	CASSPPIGADYGYTF
TRBV7-9	.	.	TRBJ1-2	TGTGCCAGCAGCCCAGGGTGGGCAGGTGGCTACACCTTC	CASSPGWAGGYTF
TRBV5-4	.	.	TRBJ2-7	TGTGCCAGCAGCCTCGGGACAACCTACGAGCAGTACTTC	CASSLGTTYEQYF
TRBV6-5	.	.	TRBJ1-1	TGTGCCAGCAGTTACTCGGGCTTTTCGGACACTGAAGCTTTCTTT	CASSYSGFSDTEAFF
TRBV7-2	TRBD1	.	TRBJ1-2	TGTGCCAGCAGCCCGGTAGGGGGCTTTTATGGCTACACCTTC	CASSPVGGFYGYTF
TRBV7-9	.	.	TRBJ2-7	TGTGCCAGCAGCTCCACTCTAGCGACCTACGAGCAGTACTTC	CASSSTLATYEQYF
TRBV11-2	TRBD2	.	TRBJ2-3	TGTGCCAGCAGCCTCGGGAGGGTCGGTCCAGATACGCAGTATTTT	CASSLGRVGPDTQYF
TRBV9	TRBD2	once	TRBJ2-3	TGTGCCAGCAGCGTATGGGTAGCGGGAGCGGCAGATACGCAGTATTTT	CASSVWVAGAADTQYF
TRBV27	TRBD1	.	TRBJ2-1	TGTGCCAGCAGTTTGGCAGGGGGTTTCACCTACAATGAGCAGTTCTTC	CASSLAGGFTYNEQFF
TRBV28	.	.	TRBJ1-2	TGTGCCAGCAGAACCAGGGGAGACTATGGCTACACCTTC	CASRTRGDYGYTF
TRBV27	TRBD2	once	TRBJ2-1	TGTGCCAGCAGTTTAGGGACTAGCGCCCTAGATGAGCAGTTCTTC	CASSLGTSALDEQFF